This TCR beta chain was found in a study of tumor-infiltrating lymphocytes in primary liver carcinoma. Study conclusions and caveats: Tumor-adjacent and tumor-blood pairs showed less overlap than tumor region pairs. Tumor samples exhibited a significantly greater top-250-clone fraction than blood samples (p = 0.039).

A primer in the constant region served to generate TCR beta cDNA from approximately 450 ng of total RNA. Investigators got TCR beta libraries out of three nested multiplex PCR rounds, done with slightly modified ARM-PCR. The two initial PCR rounds, nine to eleven cycles each, used TRBV1-TRBV30 forward and C-beta reverse primers. TCRdb re-called the multiplex PCR reads through MiXCR, storing one row per CDR3 protein. This sample has about 48,000 distinct CDR3 sequences; 70% to 85% occur once, and the top ten carry more than 25%. Joint extraction of RNA and DNA used about 17-30 mg of bulk tissue that was unsorted. None of the patients had received treatment, and all had chronic HBV infection. A note on this clonotype: Its specificity is not known. The junction departs from the called germline gene at one end, perhaps through a read error.

The V gene's germline CDR1 is MDHEN and CDR2 SYDVKM. This CDR3 has 15 residues. The rearrangement uses TRBV28 and TRBJ2-1; a weak D match, TRBD2 (6 bases). What was sequenced was liver tumor tissue from sampling region 3. Subset: tumor region T3, left-lateral pole. The source is a middle-aged man with primary liver carcinoma and hepatitis B virus infection. CDR3 residues: CVSSSRDFAYNEQFF. CDR3 sequence (DNA): TGTGTCAGCAGTTCCCGGGACTTCGCCTACAATGAGCAGTTCTTC.